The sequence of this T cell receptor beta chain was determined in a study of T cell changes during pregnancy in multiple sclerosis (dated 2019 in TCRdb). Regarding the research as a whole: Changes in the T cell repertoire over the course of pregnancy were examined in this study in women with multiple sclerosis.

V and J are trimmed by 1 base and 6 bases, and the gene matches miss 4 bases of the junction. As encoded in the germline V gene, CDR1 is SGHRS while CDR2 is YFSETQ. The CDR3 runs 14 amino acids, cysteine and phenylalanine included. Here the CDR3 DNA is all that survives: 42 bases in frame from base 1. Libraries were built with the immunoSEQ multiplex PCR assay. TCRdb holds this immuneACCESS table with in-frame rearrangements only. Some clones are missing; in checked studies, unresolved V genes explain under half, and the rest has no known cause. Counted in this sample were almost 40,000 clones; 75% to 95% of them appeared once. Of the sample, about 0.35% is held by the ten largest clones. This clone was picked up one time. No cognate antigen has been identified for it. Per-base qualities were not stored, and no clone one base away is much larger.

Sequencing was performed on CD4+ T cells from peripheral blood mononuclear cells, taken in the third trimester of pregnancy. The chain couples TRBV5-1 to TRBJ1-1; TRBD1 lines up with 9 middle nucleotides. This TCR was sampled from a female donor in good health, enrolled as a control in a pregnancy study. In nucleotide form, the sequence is TGCGCCAGCAGCTTGACAGGGGGCGAGTCTGAAGCTTTCTTT. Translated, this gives CASSLTGGESEAFF. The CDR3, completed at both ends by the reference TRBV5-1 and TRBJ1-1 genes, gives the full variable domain KAGVTQTPRYLIKTRGQQVTLSCSPISGHRSVSWYQQTPGQGLQFLFEYFSETQRNKGNFPGRFSGRQFSNSRSEMNVSTLELGDSALYLCASSLTGGESEAFFGQGTRLTVV.